The T cell receptor (beta chain) described here comes from a study of T cells after yellow fever vaccination. TCRdb re-analysed the 5' RACE reads in MiXCR, keeping a single row per CDR3 protein. The table includes 27,000 or so distinct CDR3 sequences, under 5.5% detected once. The table lists this clonotype with many counts. V lost 7 bases, J lost 7 bases, and 5 bases stayed unmatched. The germline V gene encodes CDR1 ENHRY and CDR2 SYGVKD. The CDR3 is made up of 13 amino acids. Sample: PBMCs, either bulk or a sorted T-cell subset (CD4+, CD8+, memory, or dextramer-sorted; not recorded which), taken on the day of the yellow fever booster vaccination. This receptor was obtained from a man younger than 35 who received the YFV17D yellow fever vaccine. The gene calls are TRBV10-3 and TRBJ2-1; 9 bases map to TRBD1. The CDR3 bases are TGTGCCATCATGCCGGGACAGGGTAATGAGCAGTTCTTC. It translates to CAIMPGQGNEQFF.